The 22 T cell receptor beta chains below come from one sample, sequenced in a study of blood T cell repertoires in COVID-19. Assay used: immunoSEQ multiplex PCR; TCRdb lists only in-frame clones, some missing. The sample consists of about 76,000 clones, roughly three quarters of them appearing once. The specimen was peripheral blood. All receptors come from a man between 65 and 79 years old with acute or convalescent COVID-19.

This clone is medium-sized. The V call is TRBV19, the J call TRBJ2-1, with 10 bases matching TRBD2. CDR1 and CDR2 from the germline V gene are LNHDA and SQIVND (reference sequence). CDR3 length equals 14 residues. After removal of 8 bases from V and 8 bases from J, the junction contained 9 bases not matched to a gene. As DNA, the CDR3 is TGTGCCAGTTTATCTAGCGGGAGCAGGGATGAGCAGTTCTTC. Its translation: CASLSSGSRDEQFF.

The V call is TRBV5-1, the J call TRBJ1-1; D may be TRBD1 (6 bases). V was pared by 4 bases and J by 0 bases, with 19 bases between. CDR1 and CDR2 (germline): SGHRS, YFSETQ. This CDR3 contains 17 residues. Here the CDR3 DNA reads TGCGCCAGCAGCCTTCGCGTGAGTGGGGGCATGAACACTGAAGCTTTCTTT. Translated, it gives CASSLRVSGGMNTEAFF. The complete variable domain, with remaining parts taken from reference TRBV5-1 and TRBJ1-1, reads KAGVTQTPRYLIKTRGQQVTLSCSPISGHRSVSWYQQTPGQGLQFLFEYFSETQRNKGNFPGRFSGRQFSNSRSEMNVSTLELGDSALYLCASSLRVSGGMNTEAFFGQGTRLTVV.

This sequence joins TRBV11-2 and TRBJ1-6; TRBD1 matches 8 bases. The CDR3 contains 14 residues. The junction had 2 bases not matched to a gene; V was cut back by 3 bases and J by 7 bases. Germline CDR1 is SGHAT and CDR2 is FQNNGV. CDR3 region: CASSLDRVNSPLHF. The CDR3 DNA reads as TGTGCCAGCAGCTTGGACAGGGTCAATTCACCCCTCCACTTT.

This clone occurred a few times. The junction and the germline gene differ at one end; a read error may be behind it. This chain joins TRBV11-3 and TRBJ2-7, with D unresolved. In germline, CDR1 is SGHNT, CDR2 YENEEA. The CDR3 contains 13 residues. The CDR3 bases are TGTGCCAGCAGCTTACGAGACTCCCACGAGCAGTACTTC. This translates into CASSLRDSHEQYF.

The V and J genes are TRBV28 and TRBJ2-2, with D maybe TRBD2 (5 bases). From germline, CDR1 is MDHEN and CDR2 SYDVKM. V dropped 5 bases and J dropped 5 bases, with 9 bases sitting between them. The CDR3 has 13 amino acids. The CDR3 protein is CASSPPGTGELFF. CDR3 nucleotides: TGTGCCAGCAGTCCCCCGGGGACCGGGGAGCTGTTTTTT.

The rearrangement links TRBV19 to TRBJ1-1; maybe TRBD1 (5 bases). The CDR3 is 17 amino acids. CDR1 LNHDA and CDR2 SQIVND come from the germline V gene (reference sequence). V was cut by 6 bases and J by 0 bases, with 20 bases left in between. The CDR3 coding sequence is TGTGCCAGTAGCTACCCCGGGGGGGGAAGCATGAACACTGAAGCTTTCTTT. Translating it yields CASSYPGGGSMNTEAFF. The entire variable domain, with the rest obtained from reference TRBV19 and TRBJ1-1, is as follows: DGGITQSPKYLFRKEGQNVTLSCEQNLNHDAMYWYRQDPGQGLRLIYYSQIVNDFQKGDIAEGYSVSREKKESFPLTVTSAQKNPTAFYLCASSYPGGGSMNTEAFFGQGTRLTVV.

The chain carries TRBV27 and TRBJ2-1, with 10 bases fitting TRBD2. The germline V gene has CDR1 MNHEY and CDR2 SMNVEV (reference sequence). The V and J ends lost 5 bases and 7 bases, in that order; junction bases with no gene match: 5. The CDR3 totals 14 residues. The DNA of the CDR3 is TGTGCCAGCAGTCCCGGGACTAGCGTAAATGAGCAGTTCTTC. It is translated as CASSPGTSVNEQFF.

This clone appeared a few times. V usage is TRBV7-6 and J usage is TRBJ1-4; 9 bases fit TRBD1. Germline loops: CDR1 SGHVS, CDR2 FNYEAQ. J gave up 0 bases and V 3 bases, and 8 bases lay outside the gene matches. CDR3 size: 18 residues. CDR3 in amino acids: CASSFGAGTGSTNEKLFF. CDR3 sequence (DNA): TGTGCCAGCAGCTTTGGGGCCGGGACAGGGTCAACTAATGAAAAACTGTTTTTT.

The chain couples TRBV11-2 to TRBJ1-2; a weak D match, TRBD1 (5 bases). V was clipped by 6 bases and J by 2 bases, with 10 bases between them. CDR3 length: 13 amino acids. CDR1 and CDR2 (germline): SGHAT, FQNNGV. CDR3 amino acids: CASRDSPNYGYTF. CDR3 DNA sequence: TGTGCCAGCAGAGACAGTCCGAACTATGGCTACACCTTC.

This rearrangement joins TRBV24-1 to TRBJ2-1; 8 bases are shared with TRBD2. CDR1 is KGHDR and CDR2 is SFDVKD in the germline V gene. Trimming cost V 3 bases and J 5 bases; bases outside gene matches: 8. CDR3 length: 16 amino acids. This CDR3 reads CATSDGERETDNEQFF. DNA of the CDR3: TGTGCCACCAGTGATGGGGAGCGGGAGACGGACAATGAGCAGTTCTTC.

J is TRBJ2-2 and V is TRBV2; TRBD1 might be the D (5 bases). CDR1 is SNHLY, CDR2 FYNNEI, per germline. V was pared by 1 base and J by 3 bases, with 12 bases between. The length of the CDR3 is 16 residues. CDR3 loop: CASSEENTGDTGELFF. CDR3 nucleotides: TGTGCCAGCAGTGAAGAAAACACAGGAGACACCGGGGAGCTGTTTTTT.

For this clone: At one end, the junction sequence differs from germline, possibly due to a read error. The chain couples TRBV19 to TRBJ1-5; D perhaps matches TRBD1 (5 bases). The germline V gene encodes CDR1 LNHDA and CDR2 SQIVND (reference sequence). CDR3 length: 14 amino acids. As DNA, the CDR3 is TGTGCCAGTCGTATGGGGCCTAACAATCAGCCCCAGCATTTT. Translated, it gives CASRMGPNNQPQHF.

CDR3 coding DNA: TGTGCCAGCAGAGGACAGGCGAACACCGGGGAGCTGTTTTTT. This sequence encodes CASRGQANTGELFF. The rearrangement joins TRBV7-9 to TRBJ2-2; 7 bases are shared with TRBD1. CDR1 and CDR2 (germline): SEHNR, FQNEAQ (reference sequence). The CDR3 extends over 14 amino acids. Trimming took 6 bases from V and 0 from J; bases not matched to a gene: 1.

The gene calls are TRBV27 and TRBJ2-1; TRBD2 is a possible D gene (6 bases). The CDR3 covers 14 residues. V lost 5 bases and J 6 bases, leaving 14 bases between the germline ends. Germline V CDR1 and CDR2: MNHEY, SMNVEV (reference sequence). Here the CDR3 DNA reads TGTGCCAGCAGTAGAAGCGGGCGGGTCAATGAGCAGTTCTTC. Translated: CASSRSGRVNEQFF.

As regards this clone: A single base separates this from a much larger clone, so it may be a read error. This chain joins TRBV9 and TRBJ1-5; a possible D gene is TRBD1 (5 bases). V lost 5 bases to trimming and J lost 2 bases, with 14 bases between them. The CDR3 length is 15 residues. Germline loops: CDR1 SGDLS, CDR2 YYNGEE. CDR3 DNA sequence: TGTGCCAGCAGTTGGGGGGAGCCTTGCAATCAGCCCCAGCATTTT. Amino acid sequence: CASSWGEPCNQPQHF. Based on the CDR3 plus reference TRBV9 and TRBJ1-5, the full variable domain is DSGVTQTPKHLITATGQRVTLRCSPRSGDLSVYWYQQSLDQGLQFLIQYYNGEERAKGNILERFSAQQFPDLHSELNLSSLELGDSALYFCASSWGEPCNQPQHFGDGTRLSIL.

This rearrangement joins TRBV6-5 to TRBJ2-3; the D gene is possibly TRBD2 (6 bases). V lost 6 bases and J 1 base, leaving 11 bases between the germline ends. The length of the CDR3 is 14 residues. The germline V gene has CDR1 MNHEY and CDR2 SVGAGI. CDR3 protein: CASSRREGTDTQYF. The CDR3 region has the DNA TGTGCCAGCAGCCGGAGGGAGGGCACAGATACGCAGTATTTT.

The J gene is TRBJ2-3, the V gene TRBV10-3; TRBD1 is a possible D gene (5 bases). CDR1 ENHRY and CDR2 SYGVKD come from the germline V gene. The V gene lost 5 bases and the J gene lost 2 bases, with 17 bases spanning the gap. The CDR3 totals 16 residues. This CDR3 reads CAISSGTGLPTDTQYF. As DNA, the CDR3 is TGTGCCATCAGTTCAGGAACAGGCCTTCCCACAGATACGCAGTATTTT.

The chain joins TRBV11-2 to TRBJ2-5, with a possible D match to TRBD2 (6 bases). There are 14 residues in the CDR3. CDR1 and CDR2 from the germline V gene are SGHAT and FQNNGV. V dropped 4 bases and J dropped 8 bases, with 17 bases sitting between them. DNA of the CDR3: TGTGCCAGCAGCTCAGACTCCTCCGGGGGAACCCAGTACTTC. Encoded protein: CASSSDSSGGTQYF.

The chain employs TRBV7-6 and TRBJ1-6, with 7 bases that match TRBD1. The V gene's germline CDR1 is SGHVS and CDR2 FNYEAQ. V lost 5 bases and J lost 5; bases outside the gene matches: 3. This CDR3 is built from 14 residues. DNA for the CDR3: TGTGCCAGCAGCCCCGGGACAGATAATTCACCCCTCCACTTT. Translation: CASSPGTDNSPLHF.

This sequence joins TRBV28 and TRBJ2-7; 11 bases agree with TRBD1. The CDR3 totals 15 residues. After removal of 6 bases from V and 3 bases from J, the junction contained 7 bases not matched to a gene. The germline V gene encodes CDR1 MDHEN and CDR2 SYDVKM. The CDR3 DNA follows: TGTGCCAGCAGCTCCGCCGGGACAGGGGGCTACGAGCAGTACTTC. Protein sequence: CASSSAGTGGYEQYF.

This clone has a handful of counts. This rearrangement joins TRBV7-9 to TRBJ2-7, with 10 bases lining up with TRBD1. V shed 4 bases and J 2 bases; nucleotides not matched to a gene: 5. Germline-derived CDR1 and CDR2 are SEHNR and FQNEAQ (reference sequence). This CDR3 is built from 15 residues. The CDR3 protein is CASSWEGTGAYEQYF. The CDR3 nucleotides read TGTGCCAGCAGCTGGGAGGGGACAGGGGCCTACGAGCAGTACTTC.

The V gene is TRBV6-1, the J gene TRBJ1-3; 7 positions match TRBD1. CDR1 and CDR2 from the germline V gene are MNHNS and SASEGT. J gave up 3 bases and V 5 bases, and 4 bases lay outside the gene matches. The CDR3 spans 14 residues. The CDR3 DNA follows: TGTGCCAGCAGTTCACAGGGGCTTGGAAACACCATATATTTT. This translates into CASSSQGLGNTIYF.